This is a list of T cell receptor beta chains from one sample in a study of blood T cell repertoires in COVID-19. Sequenced by immunoSEQ multiplex PCR; TCRdb stores in-frame clones only, minus some. The sample lists about 340,000 clones, 85% to 90% occurring once. What was sequenced was peripheral blood. The receptors were gathered from a woman between 65 and 79 years old with COVID-19, enrolled during active disease. Both conserved end residues are part of each CDR3. D genes are given only for firm matches. Clone sizes are given selectively: once, few, many, or a class where the clone is expanded.

>TRBJ1-4|.|TRBD1|TRBV6-5
TGTGCCAGCAGTTACGGGACAGGGTTGGCTGAAAAACTGTTTTTT
CASSYGTGLAEKLFF
>TRBJ2-2|.|.|TRBV25-1
TGTGCCAGCAGAGAGACTAACACCGGGGAGCTGTTTTTT
CASRETNTGELFF
>TRBJ2-7|once|.|TRBV7-3
TGTGCCAGCAGCTTAGGGGCGCGCAACGAGCAGTACTTC
CASSLGARNEQYF
>TRBJ1-1|.|TRBD1|TRBV28
TGTGCCAGCAGTTTATCTTGGACAGGCGGGAACGAAGCTTTCTTT
CASSLSWTGGNEAFF
>TRBJ2-3|.|.|TRBV5-8
TGTGCCAGCAGCTTGGGGTCGCAGGGGTTGGCCACAGATACGCAGTATTTT
CASSLGSQGLATDTQYF
>TRBJ2-5|.|TRBD1|TRBV4-2
TGTGCCAGCAGCCAAGAAGTGGGGGACAGGGGCCAAGAGACCCAGTACTTC
CASSQEVGDRGQETQYF
>TRBJ1-5|.|TRBD1|TRBV5-6
TGTGCCAGCAGCCCCTGGACAGGGTTAGGCAATCAGCCCCAGCATTTT
CASSPWTGLGNQPQHF
>TRBJ2-1|once|TRBD2|TRBV7-2
TGTGCCAGCAGCTCGGATAGACTAGCGGGCAATGAGCAGTTCTTC
CASSSDRLAGNEQFF
>TRBJ2-7|.|.|TRBV14
TGTGCCAGCAGCCAAGGCAATAGCGGATCCTACGAGCAGTACTTC
CASSQGNSGSYEQYF
>TRBJ1-4|.|TRBD1|TRBV18
TGTGCCAGCTCGCGGGACAGGGATAATGAAAAACTGTTTTTT
CASSRDRDNEKLFF
>TRBJ1-2|.|TRBD1|TRBV7-9
TGTGCCAGCAGCTTAGGGGACAGATCTTCTGGCTACACCTTC
CASSLGDRSSGYTF
>TRBJ2-5|.|.|TRBV5-8
TGTGCCAGCAGCTTCCCATTCGAGGAGGTCGAGACCCAGTACTTC
CASSFPFEEVETQYF
>TRBJ1-5|.|TRBD1|TRBV6-1
TGTGCCAGCAGTGACCGGCAGGGGGGTCAGCCCCAGCATTTT
CASSDRQGGQPQHF
>TRBJ1-3|few|.|TRBV19
TGTGCCAGTAAGAGCAGGGCTGGAAACACCATATATTTT
CASKSRAGNTIYF
>TRBJ2-1|.|TRBD1|TRBV23-1
TGCGCCAGCAGTCATCCGGGACAGGGCATCAATGAGCAGTTCTTC
CASSHPGQGINEQFF
>TRBJ1-2|.|.|TRBV27
TGTGCCAGCAGTCGAGGACACGGCTATGGCTACACCTTC
CASSRGHGYGYTF
>TRBJ1-4|.|.|TRBV6-5
TGTGCCAGCAGCCGAGACTCGGGTGAAAAACTGTTTTTT
CASSRDSGEKLFF
>TRBJ1-2|.|.|TRBV15
TGTGCCACCAGCAGAGATGCCGGGTACTATGGCTACACCTTC
CATSRDAGYYGYTF
>TRBJ2-1|.|TRBD2|TRBV6-2/TRBV6-3
TGTGCCAGCAGTTACGGGCTAGCGGGGGGGCTATACAATGAGCAGTTCTTC
CASSYGLAGGLYNEQFF
>TRBJ2-7|once|.|TRBV5-1
TGCGCCAGCAGCTCGCAGGGTTCTCCCTACGAGCAGTACTTC
CASSSQGSPYEQYF
>TRBJ1-1|.|.|TRBV20-1
TGCAGTGGAAGAACGGGGACTGAAGCTTTCTTT
CSGRTGTEAFF
>TRBJ1-2|.|.|TRBV7-8
TGTGCCAGCAGCTCCCGGGACTTCCCGGGGGGCTACACCTTC
CASSSRDFPGGYTF
>TRBJ2-1|.|TRBD1|TRBV11-2
TGTGCCAGCAGCCCACCCCGACAGGGGTTGGGTAATGAGCAGTTCTTC
CASSPPRQGLGNEQFF
>TRBJ1-5|.|TRBD1|TRBV28
TGTGCCAGCAGAGAGGGACAGGGGGCTAGAGATCAGCCCCAGCATTTT
CASREGQGARDQPQHF
>TRBJ2-5|.|.|TRBV7-9
TGTGCCAGCAGCTTAGGACCCGACAGCCTTACGGAGACCCAGTACTTC
CASSLGPDSLTETQYF
>TRBJ1-1|.|.|TRBV19
TGTGCCAGTAGTATCAGTGTAGCTTTCTTT
CASSISVAFF
>TRBJ2-2|once|TRBD1|TRBV7-9
TGTGCCACGACAACAGGGGAGATCACCGGGGAGCTGTTTTTT
CATTTGEITGELFF
>TRBJ1-2|.|.|TRBV29-1
TGCAGCGTTGAAGCAGGGTCCTATGGCTACACCTTC
CSVEAGSYGYTF
>TRBJ1-4|once|TRBD1|TRBV4-1
TGCGCCAGCAGCCAGAGACAGGGCTTCAATGAAAAACTGTTTTTT
CASSQRQGFNEKLFF
>TRBJ1-1|few|TRBD1|TRBV11-2
TGTGCCAGCAGCTTAACAGGGGGCACTGAAGCTTTCTTT
CASSLTGGTEAFF
>TRBJ2-2|.|.|TRBV11-2
TGTGCCAGCAGTCGTGTAGGGGAGCTGTTTTTT
CASSRVGELFF
>TRBJ2-7|.|.|TRBV4-1
TGCGCCAGCAGCCAAGATCAACGGAGAAACCTACGAGGGCAGTACTTC
CASSQDQRRNLRGQYF
>TRBJ1-1|.|.|TRBV6-5
TGTGCCAGCATCCCGGGCGGGAGCACTGAAGCTTTCTTT
CASIPGGSTEAFF
>TRBJ2-6|.|.|TRBV2
TGTGCCAGCACGGGGGAGTCGGCTGGGGCCAACGTCCTGACTTTC
CASTGESAGANVLTF
>TRBJ1-2|few|.|TRBV27
TGTGCCAGCAGGCTCCCAGGATCGGACAGAAATTTTCACACTAACTATGGCTACACCTTC
CASRLPGSDRNFHTNYGYTF
>TRBJ1-3|once|.|TRBV6-2/TRBV6-3
TGTGCCAGCAGCCCTGATGGGGGACAATCTGGAAACACCATATATTTT
CASSPDGGQSGNTIYF
>TRBJ1-5|.|.|TRBV7-9
TGTGCCAGCAGCTTAGCAGGGGGTCAGCCCCAGCATTTT
CASSLAGGQPQHF
>TRBJ1-6|once|.|TRBV7-2
TGTGCCAGCAGCTTAAGGTACAGCTCCTATAATTCACCCCTCCACTTT
CASSLRYSSYNSPLHF
>TRBJ1-6|.|TRBD1|TRBV2
TGTGCCAGCAGTCCCATACTTCTGACAGGGGATGATCATAATTCACCCCTCCACTTT
CASSPILLTGDDHNSPLHF
>TRBJ1-2|.|.|TRBV7-9
TGTGCCAGCAGCTTATGGGGTGGAGGGAACGGTCCTAACTATGGCTACACCTTC
CASSLWGGGNGPNYGYTF
>TRBJ1-2|.|.|TRBV5-6
TGTGCCAGCACTTTAGGACTGACCTATGGCTACACCTTC
CASTLGLTYGYTF
>TRBJ1-1|.|TRBD1|TRBV5-1
TGCGCCAGCAAGGGACAGGGTATGAACACTGAAGCTTTCTTT
CASKGQGMNTEAFF
>TRBJ1-2|.|TRBD1|TRBV5-8
TGTGCCAGCACCACGGACAGGAGATATGGCTACACCTTC
CASTTDRRYGYTF
>TRBJ1-1|.|TRBD1|TRBV7-8
TGTGCCAGCAGCTTAGCGCGGGAGACAGGGGTAGCTTTCTTT
CASSLARETGVAFF